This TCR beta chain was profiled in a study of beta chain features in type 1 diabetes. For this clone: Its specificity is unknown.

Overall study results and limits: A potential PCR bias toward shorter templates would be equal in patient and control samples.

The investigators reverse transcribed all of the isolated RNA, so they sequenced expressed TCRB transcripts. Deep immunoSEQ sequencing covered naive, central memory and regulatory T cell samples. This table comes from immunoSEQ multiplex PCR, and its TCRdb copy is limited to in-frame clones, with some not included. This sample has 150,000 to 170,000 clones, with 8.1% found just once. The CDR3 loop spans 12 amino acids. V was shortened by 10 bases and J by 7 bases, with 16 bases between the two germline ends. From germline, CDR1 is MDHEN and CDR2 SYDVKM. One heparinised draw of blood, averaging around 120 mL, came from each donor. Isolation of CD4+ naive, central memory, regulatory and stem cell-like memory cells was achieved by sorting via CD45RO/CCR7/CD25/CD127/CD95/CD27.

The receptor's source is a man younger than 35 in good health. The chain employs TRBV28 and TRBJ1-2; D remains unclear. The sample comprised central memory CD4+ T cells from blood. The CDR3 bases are TGTGCCACCACCCTCCGGGGTAGTGGCTACACCTTC. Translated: CATTLRGSGYTF.